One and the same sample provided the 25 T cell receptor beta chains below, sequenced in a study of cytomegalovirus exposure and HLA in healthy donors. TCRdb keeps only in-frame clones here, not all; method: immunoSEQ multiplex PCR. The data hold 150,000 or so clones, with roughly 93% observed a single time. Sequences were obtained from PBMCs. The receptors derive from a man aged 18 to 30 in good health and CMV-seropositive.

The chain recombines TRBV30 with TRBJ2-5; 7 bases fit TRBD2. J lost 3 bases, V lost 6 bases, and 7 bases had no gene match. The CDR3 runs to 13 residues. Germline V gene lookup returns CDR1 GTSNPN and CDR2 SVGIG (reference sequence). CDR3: CACLGLREETQYF. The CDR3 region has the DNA TGTGCCTGTCTGGGACTACGGGAAGAGACCCAGTACTTC.

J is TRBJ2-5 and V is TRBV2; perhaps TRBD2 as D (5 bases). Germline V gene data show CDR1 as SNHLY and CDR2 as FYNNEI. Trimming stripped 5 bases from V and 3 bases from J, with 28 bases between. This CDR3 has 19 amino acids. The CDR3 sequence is CASSPGNPWLGNGEETQYF. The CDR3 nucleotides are TGTGCCAGCAGTCCGGGGAACCCATGGTTGGGCAATGGGGAAGAGACCCAGTACTTC.

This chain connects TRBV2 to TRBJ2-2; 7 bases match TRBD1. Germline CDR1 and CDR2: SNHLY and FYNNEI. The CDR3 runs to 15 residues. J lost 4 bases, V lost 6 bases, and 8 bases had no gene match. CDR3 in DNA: TGTGCCAGCAGGGGAGTTGACAGGGTCACCGGGGAGCTGTTTTTT. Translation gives CASRGVDRVTGELFF.

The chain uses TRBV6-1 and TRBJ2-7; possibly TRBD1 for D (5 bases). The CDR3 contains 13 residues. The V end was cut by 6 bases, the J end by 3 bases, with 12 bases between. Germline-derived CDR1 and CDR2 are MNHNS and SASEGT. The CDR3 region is CASRETEVYEQYF. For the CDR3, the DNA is TGTGCCAGCAGAGAGACAGAAGTCTACGAGCAGTACTTC.

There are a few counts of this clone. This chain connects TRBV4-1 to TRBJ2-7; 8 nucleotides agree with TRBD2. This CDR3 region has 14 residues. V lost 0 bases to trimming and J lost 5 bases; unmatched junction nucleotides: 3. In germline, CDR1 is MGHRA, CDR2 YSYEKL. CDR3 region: CASSQETGGHEQYF. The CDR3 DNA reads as TGCGCCAGCAGCCAAGAGACGGGGGGGCACGAGCAGTACTTC.

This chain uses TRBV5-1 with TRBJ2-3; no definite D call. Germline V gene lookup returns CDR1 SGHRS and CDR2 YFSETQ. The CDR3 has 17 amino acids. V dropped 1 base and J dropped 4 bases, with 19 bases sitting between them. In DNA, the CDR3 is TGCGCCAGCAGCTTGTACCCCCACAATGAGGTGGCAGATACGCAGTATTTT. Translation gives CASSLYPHNEVADTQYF.

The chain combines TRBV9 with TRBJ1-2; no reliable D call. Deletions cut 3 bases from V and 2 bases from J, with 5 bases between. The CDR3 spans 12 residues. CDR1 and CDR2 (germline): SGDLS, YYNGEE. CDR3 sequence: CASSGENYGYTF. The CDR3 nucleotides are TGTGCCAGCAGCGGGGAGAACTATGGCTACACCTTC.

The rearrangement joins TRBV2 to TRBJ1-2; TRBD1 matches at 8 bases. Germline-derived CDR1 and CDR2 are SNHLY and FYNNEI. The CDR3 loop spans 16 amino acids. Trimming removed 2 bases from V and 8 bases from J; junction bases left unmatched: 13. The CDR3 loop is CASSESRTGLSGGYTF. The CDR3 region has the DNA TGTGCCAGCAGTGAATCTCGGACAGGGCTATCAGGGGGCTACACCTTC. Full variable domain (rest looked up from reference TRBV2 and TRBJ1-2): EPEVTQTPSHQVTQMGQEVILRCVPISNHLYFYWYRQILGQKVEFLVSFYNNEISEKSEIFDDQFSVERPDGSNFTLKIRSTKLEDSAMYFCASSESRTGLSGGYTFGSGTRLTVV.

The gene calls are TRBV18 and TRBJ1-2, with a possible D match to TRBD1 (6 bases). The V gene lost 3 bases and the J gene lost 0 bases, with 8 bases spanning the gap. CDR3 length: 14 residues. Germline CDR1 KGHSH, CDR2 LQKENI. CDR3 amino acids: CASSPRTANYGYTF. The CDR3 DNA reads TGTGCCAGCTCACCTCGGACAGCTAACTATGGCTACACCTTC.

CDR3 in amino acids: CASSTSAGVAKNIQYF. CDR3 DNA: TGTGCCAGTAGTACCTCCGCAGGTGTAGCCAAAAACATTCAGTACTTC. V gene TRBV19 combines with J gene TRBJ2-4, with unresolved D. The CDR3 sequence is 16 residues long. Germline V gene sequence: CDR1 LNHDA, CDR2 SQIVND (reference sequence). V was trimmed by 4 bases and J by 0 bases, leaving 13 bases between them.

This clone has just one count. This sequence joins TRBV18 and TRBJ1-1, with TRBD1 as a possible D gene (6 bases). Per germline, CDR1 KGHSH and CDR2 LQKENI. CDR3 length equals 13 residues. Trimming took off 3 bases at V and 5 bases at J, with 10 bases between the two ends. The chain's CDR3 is CASSPEGGTEAFF. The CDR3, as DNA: TGTGCCAGCTCACCGGAGGGGGGGACTGAAGCTTTCTTT.

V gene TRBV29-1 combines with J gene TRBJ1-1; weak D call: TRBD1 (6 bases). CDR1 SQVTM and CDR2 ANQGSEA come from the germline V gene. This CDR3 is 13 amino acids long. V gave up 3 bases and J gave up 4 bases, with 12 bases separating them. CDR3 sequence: CSVDPVGGTEAFF. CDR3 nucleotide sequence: TGCAGCGTTGATCCGGTAGGGGGCACTGAAGCTTTCTTT.

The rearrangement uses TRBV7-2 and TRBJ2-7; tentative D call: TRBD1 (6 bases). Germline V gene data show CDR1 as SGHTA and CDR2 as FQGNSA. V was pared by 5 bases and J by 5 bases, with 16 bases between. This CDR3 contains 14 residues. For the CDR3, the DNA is TGTGCCAGCAGCATCTTAACAGGGAGCCACGAGCAGTACTTC. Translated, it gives CASSILTGSHEQYF. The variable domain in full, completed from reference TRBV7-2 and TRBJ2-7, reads GAGVSQSPSNKVTEKGKDVELRCDPISGHTALYWYRQSLGQGLEFLIYFQGNSAPDKSGLPSDRFSAERTGGSVSTLTIQRTQQEDSAVYLCASSILTGSHEQYFGPGTRLTVT.

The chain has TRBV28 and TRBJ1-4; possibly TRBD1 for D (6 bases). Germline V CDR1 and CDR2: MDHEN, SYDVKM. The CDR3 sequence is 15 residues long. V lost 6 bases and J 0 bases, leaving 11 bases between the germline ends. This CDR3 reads CASSHRETTNEKLFF. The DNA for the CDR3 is TGTGCCAGCAGCCACAGGGAGACAACTAATGAAAAACTGTTTTTT.

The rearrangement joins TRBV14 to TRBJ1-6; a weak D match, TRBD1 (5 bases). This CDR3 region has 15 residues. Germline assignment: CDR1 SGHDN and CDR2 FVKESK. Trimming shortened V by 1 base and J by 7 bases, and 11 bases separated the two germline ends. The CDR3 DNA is TGTGCCAGCAGCCAAGTCGCAGGGTCGAATTCACCCCTCCACTTT. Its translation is CASSQVAGSNSPLHF.

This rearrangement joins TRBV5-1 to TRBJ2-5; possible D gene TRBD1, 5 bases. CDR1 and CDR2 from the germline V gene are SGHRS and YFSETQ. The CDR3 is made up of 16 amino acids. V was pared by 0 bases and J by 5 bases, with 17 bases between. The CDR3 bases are TGCGCCAGCAGCTTGGCCGATCTGCAGGGTGGGGAGACCCAGTACTTC. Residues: CASSLADLQGGETQYF.

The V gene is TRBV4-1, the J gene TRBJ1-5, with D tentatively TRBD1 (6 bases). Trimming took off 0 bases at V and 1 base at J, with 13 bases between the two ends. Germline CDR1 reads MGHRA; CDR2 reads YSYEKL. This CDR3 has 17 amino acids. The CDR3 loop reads CASSQEGGRGSNQPQHF. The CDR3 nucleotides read TGCGCCAGCAGCCAAGAAGGGGGTCGGGGAAGCAATCAGCCCCAGCATTTT.

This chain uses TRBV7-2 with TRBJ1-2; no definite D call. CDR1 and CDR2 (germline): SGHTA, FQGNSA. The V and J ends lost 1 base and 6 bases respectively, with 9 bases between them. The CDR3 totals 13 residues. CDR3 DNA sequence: TGTGCCAGCAGCTTAGGAACGGCGGATGGCTACACCTTC. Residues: CASSLGTADGYTF.

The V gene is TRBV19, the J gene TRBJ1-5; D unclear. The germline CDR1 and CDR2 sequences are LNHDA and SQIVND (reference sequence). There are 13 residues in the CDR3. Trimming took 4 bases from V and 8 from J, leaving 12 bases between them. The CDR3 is CASSTRGSEPQHF. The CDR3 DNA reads TGTGCCAGTAGTACTCGGGGTTCGGAGCCCCAGCATTTT.

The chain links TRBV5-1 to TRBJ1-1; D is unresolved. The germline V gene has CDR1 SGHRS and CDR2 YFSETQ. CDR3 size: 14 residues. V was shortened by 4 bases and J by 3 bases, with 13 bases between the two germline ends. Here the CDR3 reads CASSTMEGYTEAFF. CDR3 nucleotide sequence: TGCGCCAGCAGCACCATGGAGGGTTACACTGAAGCTTTCTTT.

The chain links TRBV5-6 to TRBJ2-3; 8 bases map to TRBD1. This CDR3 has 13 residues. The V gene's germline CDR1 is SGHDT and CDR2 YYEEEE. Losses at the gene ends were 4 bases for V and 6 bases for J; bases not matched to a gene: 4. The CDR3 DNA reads TGTGCCAGCAGCAAATACAGGGGGGATACGCAGTATTTT. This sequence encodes CASSKYRGDTQYF.

DNA of the CDR3: TGTGCCAGCACTCCACTAGCGGACTACAATGAGCAGTTCTTC. Encoded protein: CASTPLADYNEQFF. The chain joins TRBV28 to TRBJ2-1; 8 bases agree with TRBD2. The germline gives CDR1 MDHEN, CDR2 SYDVKM. There are 14 residues in the CDR3. Losses at the gene ends were 7 bases for V and 3 bases for J; bases not matched to a gene: 5.

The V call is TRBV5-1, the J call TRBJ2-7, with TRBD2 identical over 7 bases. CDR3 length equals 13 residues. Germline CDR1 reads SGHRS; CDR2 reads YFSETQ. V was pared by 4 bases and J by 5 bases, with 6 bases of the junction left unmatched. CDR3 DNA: TGCGCCAGCAGCACGGGGAGGGCCAACGAGCAGTACTTC. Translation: CASSTGRANEQYF.

CDR3 in amino acids: CASSLGTSGRGNEQFF. CDR3 bases: TGTGCCAGCAGCTTGGGAACTAGCGGGAGAGGCAATGAGCAGTTCTTC. This chain uses TRBV7-1 with TRBJ2-1; 11 nucleotides line up with TRBD2. TRBV7-1 is placed among ORFs of uncertain function. Losses at the gene ends were 4 bases for V and 6 bases for J; bases not matched to a gene: 8. The CDR3 consists of 16 residues.

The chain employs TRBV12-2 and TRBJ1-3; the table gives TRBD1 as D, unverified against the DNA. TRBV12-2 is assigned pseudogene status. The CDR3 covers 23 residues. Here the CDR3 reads CASRSGQGVLRQGPQVSGNTIYF. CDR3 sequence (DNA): TGTGCAAGTCGCTCCGGTCAGGGGGTCCTGAGACAGGGGCCTCAAGTCTCTGGAAACACCATATATTTT.